The 5 T cell receptor beta chains below were found in one sample sequenced in a study of T cells after yellow fever vaccination. Each CDR3 protein is one row after TCRdb ran MiXCR on the 5' RACE reads. The data show roughly 30,000 distinct CDR3 sequences, with over 9.5% seen just once and about 12% held by the top ten. Source: PBMCs, either bulk or a sorted T-cell subset (CD4+, CD8+, memory, or dextramer-sorted; not recorded which), taken roughly 15 days after the first yellow fever vaccination. Source of these receptors: a man between 18 and 29 years old who received the YFV17D yellow fever vaccine.

This clonotype has a count of ten or more. The chain uses TRBV20-1 and TRBJ2-5; D is possibly TRBD1 or TRBD2 (5 bases each). Germline CDR1 is DFQATT and CDR2 is SNEGSKA (reference sequence). V was shortened by 4 bases and J by 4 bases, with 10 bases between the two germline ends. The CDR3 has 12 amino acids. The DNA for the CDR3 is TGCAGTGCTACAGAGGGGCTAGAGACCCAGTACTTC. It codes for CSATEGLETQYF.

The table lists this clonotype with many counts. The CDR3 reads CSARTPTAGGETQYF. CDR3 nucleotides: TGCAGTGCTAGAACCCCCACAGCGGGGGGAGAGACCCAGTACTTC. The rearrangement joins TRBV20-1 to TRBJ2-5; TRBD2 agrees at 9 bases. This CDR3 is built from 15 residues. Per the germline V gene, CDR1 is DFQATT and CDR2 is SNEGSKA (reference sequence). With 2 bases clipped from V and 4 bases from J, the junction kept 8 bases outside the gene matches.

At least ten counts were recorded for this clonotype. V is TRBV4-3 and J is TRBJ2-3, with TRBD2 identical over 7 bases. CDR1 LGHNA and CDR2 YSLEER come from the germline V gene. J lost 4 bases, V lost 1 base, and 11 bases had no gene match. The CDR3 totals 17 residues. CDR3 residues: CASSQGLRGFPPDTQYF. CDR3 bases: TGCGCCAGCAGCCAAGGCTTGCGGGGGTTCCCACCAGATACGCAGTATTTT.

Many counts were recorded for this clonotype. The chain combines TRBV6-2 or TRBV6-3 with TRBJ1-2, with D possibly matching TRBD1 (6 bases). Germline loops: CDR1 MNHEY, CDR2 SVGEGT. V lost 1 base and J 4 bases, leaving 13 bases between the germline ends. This CDR3 is 15 amino acids long. The CDR3 loop is CASSYLPDSRYGYTF. In DNA, the CDR3 is TGTGCCAGCAGTTACTTGCCGGACAGCCGCTATGGCTACACCTTC.

This clonotype was seen many times. The chain couples TRBV18 to TRBJ1-3; D gene uncertain. Between the trimmed V and J ends, which lost 0 bases and 4 bases, there was a span of 10 bases. Germline V gene lookup returns CDR1 KGHSH and CDR2 LQKENI. The CDR3 contains 15 residues. CDR3: CASSPPRTRGNTIYF. The CDR3, as DNA: TGTGCCAGCTCACCACCGAGGACGAGGGGAAACACCATATATTTT.